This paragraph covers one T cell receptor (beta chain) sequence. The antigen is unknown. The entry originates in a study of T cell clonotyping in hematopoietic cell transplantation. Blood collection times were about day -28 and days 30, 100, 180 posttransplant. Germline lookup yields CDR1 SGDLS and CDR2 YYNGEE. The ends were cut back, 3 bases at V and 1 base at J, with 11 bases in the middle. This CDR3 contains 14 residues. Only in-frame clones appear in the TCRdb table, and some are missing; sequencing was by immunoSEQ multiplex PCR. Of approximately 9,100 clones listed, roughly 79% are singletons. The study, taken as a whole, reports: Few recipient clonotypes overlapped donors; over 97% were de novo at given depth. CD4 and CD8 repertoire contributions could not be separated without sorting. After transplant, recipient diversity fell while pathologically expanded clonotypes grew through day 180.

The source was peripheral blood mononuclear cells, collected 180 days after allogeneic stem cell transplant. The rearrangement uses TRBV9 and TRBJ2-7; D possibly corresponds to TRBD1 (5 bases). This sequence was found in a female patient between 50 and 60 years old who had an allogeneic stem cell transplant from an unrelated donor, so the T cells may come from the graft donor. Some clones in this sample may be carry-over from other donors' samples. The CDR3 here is CASSATVESYEQYF. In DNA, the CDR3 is TGTGCCAGCAGCGCGACAGTTGAATCCTACGAGCAGTACTTC. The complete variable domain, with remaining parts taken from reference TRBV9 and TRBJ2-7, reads DSGVTQTPKHLITATGQRVTLRCSPRSGDLSVYWYQQSLDQGLQFLIQYYNGEERAKGNILERFSAQQFPDLHSELNLSSLELGDSALYFCASSATVESYEQYFGPGTRLTVT.